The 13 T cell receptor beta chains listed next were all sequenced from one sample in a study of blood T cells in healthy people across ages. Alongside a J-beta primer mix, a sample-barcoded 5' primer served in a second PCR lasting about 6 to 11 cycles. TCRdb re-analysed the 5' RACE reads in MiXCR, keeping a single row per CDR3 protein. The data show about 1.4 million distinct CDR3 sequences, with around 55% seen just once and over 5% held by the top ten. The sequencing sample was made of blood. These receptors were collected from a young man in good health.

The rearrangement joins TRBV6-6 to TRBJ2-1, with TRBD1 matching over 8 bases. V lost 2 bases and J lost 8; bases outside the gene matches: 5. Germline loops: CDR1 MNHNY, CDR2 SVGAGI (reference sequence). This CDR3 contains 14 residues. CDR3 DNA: TGTGCCAGCAGTTACGAAGGACAGGGAGATGAGCAGTTCTTC. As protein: CASSYEGQGDEQFF.

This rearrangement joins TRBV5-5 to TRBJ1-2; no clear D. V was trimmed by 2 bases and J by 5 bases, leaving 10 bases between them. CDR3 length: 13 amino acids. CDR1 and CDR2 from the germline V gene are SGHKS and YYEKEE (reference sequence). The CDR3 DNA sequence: TGTGCCAGCAGCTTCCCAGGTGTATATGGCTACACCTTC. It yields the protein CASSFPGVYGYTF.

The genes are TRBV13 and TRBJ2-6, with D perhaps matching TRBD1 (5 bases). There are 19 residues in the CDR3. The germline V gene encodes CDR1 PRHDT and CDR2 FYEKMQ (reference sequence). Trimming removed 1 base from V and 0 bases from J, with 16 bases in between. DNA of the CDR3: TGTGCCAGCAGCTTAGTAGGCAGGGATGGATCCTCTGGGGCCAACGTCCTGACTTTC. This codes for CASSLVGRDGSSGANVLTF.

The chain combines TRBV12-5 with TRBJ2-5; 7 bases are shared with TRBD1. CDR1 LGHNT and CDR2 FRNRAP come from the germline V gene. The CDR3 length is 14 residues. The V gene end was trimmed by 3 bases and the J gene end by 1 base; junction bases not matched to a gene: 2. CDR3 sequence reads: CASGLGGLQETQYF. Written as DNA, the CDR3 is TGTGCTAGTGGTTTAGGGGGCCTCCAAGAGACCCAGTACTTC.

The CDR3: CATSSFIRGYSDTQYF. CDR3 in DNA: TGTGCCACCAGCAGTTTTATCAGGGGATACTCAGATACGCAGTATTTT. The genes are TRBV15 and TRBJ2-3; tentatively, D is TRBD1 (6 bases). V lost 3 bases and J 4 bases, leaving 17 bases between the germline ends. Germline V lookup: CDR1 LNHNV, CDR2 YYDKDF (reference sequence). The CDR3 is 16 residues long.

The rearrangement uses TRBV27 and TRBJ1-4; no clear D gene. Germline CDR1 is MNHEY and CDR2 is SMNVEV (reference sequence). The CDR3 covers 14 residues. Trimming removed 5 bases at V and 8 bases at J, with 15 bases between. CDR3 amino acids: CASSRATRPEKLFF. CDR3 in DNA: TGTGCCAGCAGTCGGGCCACCCGTCCCGAAAAACTGTTTTTT.

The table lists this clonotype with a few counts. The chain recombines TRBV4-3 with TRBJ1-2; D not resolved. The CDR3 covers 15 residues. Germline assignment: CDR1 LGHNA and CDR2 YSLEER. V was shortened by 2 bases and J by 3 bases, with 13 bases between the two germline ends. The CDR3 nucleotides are TGCGCCAGCAGCCAAAGGGCTCGCGGCGACTATGGCTACACCTTC. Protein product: CASSQRARGDYGYTF.

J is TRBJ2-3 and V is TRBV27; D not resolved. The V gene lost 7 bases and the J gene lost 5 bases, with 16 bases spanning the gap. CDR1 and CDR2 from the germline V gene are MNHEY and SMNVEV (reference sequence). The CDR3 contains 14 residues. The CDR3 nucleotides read TGTGCCAGCAATCCCATCTCACAAGGAGATACGCAGTATTTT. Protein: CASNPISQGDTQYF.

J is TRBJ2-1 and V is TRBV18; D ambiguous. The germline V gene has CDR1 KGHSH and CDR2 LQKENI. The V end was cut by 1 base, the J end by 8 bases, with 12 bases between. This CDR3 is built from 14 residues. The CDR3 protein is CASSPQPPRDEQFF. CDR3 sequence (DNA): TGTGCCAGCTCACCACAGCCCCCACGGGATGAGCAGTTCTTC.

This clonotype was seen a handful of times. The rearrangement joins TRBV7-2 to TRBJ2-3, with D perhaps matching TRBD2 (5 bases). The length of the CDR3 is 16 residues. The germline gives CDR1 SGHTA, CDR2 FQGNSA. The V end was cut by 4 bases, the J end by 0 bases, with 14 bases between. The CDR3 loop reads CASSSDSASSTDTQYF. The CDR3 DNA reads TGTGCCAGCAGCTCGGATAGCGCATCTAGCACAGATACGCAGTATTTT.

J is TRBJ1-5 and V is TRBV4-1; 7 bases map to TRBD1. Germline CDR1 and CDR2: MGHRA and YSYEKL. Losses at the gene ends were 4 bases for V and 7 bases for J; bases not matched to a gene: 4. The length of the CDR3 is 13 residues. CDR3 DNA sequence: TGCGCCAGCAGCCGCCAGACAGGGCAGCCCCAGCATTTT. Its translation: CASSRQTGQPQHF.

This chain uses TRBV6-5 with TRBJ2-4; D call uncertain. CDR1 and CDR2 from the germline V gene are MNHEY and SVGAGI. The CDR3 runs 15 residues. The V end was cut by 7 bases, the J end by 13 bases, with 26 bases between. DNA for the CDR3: TGTGCCAGCATCTACTGGTTCAGACCCCCCGAGGAGCAGTACTTC. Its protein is CASIYWFRPPEEQYF.

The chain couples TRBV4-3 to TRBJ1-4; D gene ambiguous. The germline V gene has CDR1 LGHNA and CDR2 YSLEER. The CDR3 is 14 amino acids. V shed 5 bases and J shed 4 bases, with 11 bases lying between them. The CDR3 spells CASSFAGLNEKLFF. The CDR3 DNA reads TGCGCCAGCAGCTTCGCAGGACTTAATGAAAAACTGTTTTTT.